Following are 12 T cell receptor beta chains from one sample sequenced in a study of T cells in Graves' hyperthyroidism and ophthalmopathy. It was RNA transcripts that yielded the amplified TCR beta CDR3 regions. The TCR CDR3 first-round RT-PCR relied on the HTBI primer set. TCRdb fed the multiplex PCR reads into MiXCR, producing one record per CDR3 protein. The data contain roughly 600,000 distinct CDR3 sequences, 13% to 15% of them singletons. The sequencing sample was made of blood. Every receptor here comes from a woman in her fifties or sixties with Graves' ophthalmopathy.

This clonotype was found many times. The V call is TRBV5-1, the J call TRBJ2-3; 8 nucleotides agree with TRBD1. Trimming cost V 6 bases and J 6 bases; bases outside gene matches: 15. The length of the CDR3 is 16 residues. Germline CDR1 is SGHRS and CDR2 is YFSETQ. The CDR3 is CASTRGQGLPVDTQYF. The CDR3 DNA sequence: TGCGCCAGCACCAGAGGACAGGGACTCCCGGTGGATACGCAGTATTTT.

The sample holds a few counts of this clonotype. This rearrangement joins TRBV9 to TRBJ1-2; the match to TRBD1 covers 7 bases. In germline, CDR1 is SGDLS, CDR2 YYNGEE. This CDR3 has 13 amino acids. V was clipped by 0 bases and J by 5 bases; unmatched bases: 1. CDR3 DNA: TGTGCCAGCAGCGTAGGACAGGGTTATGGCTACACCTTC. It codes for CASSVGQGYGYTF.

This clonotype was found many times. The V call is TRBV28, the J call TRBJ2-3; D unresolved. The CDR3 runs 17 residues. The ends were cut back, 5 bases at V and 0 bases at J, with 18 bases in the middle. Germline-derived CDR1 and CDR2 are MDHEN and SYDVKM. The CDR3 loop is CASSTPVSLSSTDTQYF. DNA for the CDR3: TGTGCCAGCAGTACCCCCGTTTCTCTATCTAGCACAGATACGCAGTATTTT.

V usage is TRBV27 and J usage is TRBJ2-7; the D gene is possibly TRBD2 (6 bases). This CDR3 is built from 14 residues. CDR1 and CDR2 from the germline V gene are MNHEY and SMNVEV (reference sequence). Between the trimmed V and J ends, which lost 2 bases and 0 bases, there was a span of 8 bases. The CDR3: CASSLRGFSYEQYF. The CDR3 DNA is TGTGCCAGCAGTTTACGGGGGTTCTCCTACGAGCAGTACTTC.

This clonotype was counted ten times or more. The chain couples TRBV6-5 to TRBJ2-5; the D gene is possibly TRBD2 (5 bases). With 0 bases removed from V and 5 bases from J, the gap between germline ends came to 19 bases. The CDR3 runs 17 residues. Germline values: CDR1 MNHEY, CDR2 SVGAGI. The CDR3 DNA is TGTGCCAGCAGTTACTCGCTATCGTTTCTGGGCGGGGAGACCCAGTACTTC. Its protein product is CASSYSLSFLGGETQYF.

This sequence joins TRBV7-9 and TRBJ2-3, with D unresolved. V was clipped by 5 bases and J by 2 bases, with 14 bases between them. Looked up from germline, CDR1 is SEHNR and CDR2 is FQNEAQ (reference sequence). This CDR3 region has 15 residues. The CDR3 DNA is TGTGCCAGCAGCCCCCGTTGGGTGGACACAGATACGCAGTATTTT. It yields the protein CASSPRWVDTDTQYF.

The CDR3 loop reads CASSPSGSSSNEQFF. DNA of the CDR3: TGTGCCAGCAGCCCCAGCGGGAGTTCTAGCAATGAGCAGTTCTTC. This rearrangement joins TRBV7-3 to TRBJ2-1, with 8 bases fitting TRBD2. The V and J ends lost 5 bases and 6 bases, in that order; junction bases with no gene match: 9. Germline values: CDR1 SGHTA, CDR2 FQGTGA. The CDR3 spans 15 residues.

This clonotype was seen at least ten times. V gene TRBV12-3 or TRBV12-4 combines with J gene TRBJ1-1; no clear D. V was cut by 5 bases and J by 7 bases, with 23 bases left in between. There are 16 residues in the CDR3. CDR3 in DNA: TGTGCCAGCAGTCCCACCTTCGGCCAGGCAGCGGTTGAAGCTTTCTTT. Translation gives CASSPTFGQAAVEAFF.

At least ten counts were recorded for this clonotype. This chain connects TRBV20-1 to TRBJ2-7, with 8 bases identical to TRBD2. Trimming at V came to 1 base and at J to 3 bases, leaving 8 bases not matched to a gene. Germline-derived CDR1 and CDR2 are DFQATT and SNEGSKA (reference sequence). CDR3 length: 15 amino acids. CDR3 nucleotides: TGCAGTGCTAGAGGGGGAGCGGGAGTCGGCTACGAGCAGTACTTC. Its translation is CSARGGAGVGYEQYF.

The table lists this clonotype with many counts. The rearrangement links TRBV7-2 to TRBJ1-2; D not resolved. Germline values: CDR1 SGHTA, CDR2 FQGNSA. The CDR3 covers 13 residues. Trimming removed 3 bases from V and 4 bases from J, with 9 bases in between. The CDR3 spells CASSLTRLYGYTF. The CDR3 region has the DNA TGTGCCAGCAGCTTGACAAGACTCTATGGCTACACCTTC.

This clonotype was observed a few times. This chain connects TRBV4-3 to TRBJ2-1, with D perhaps TRBD2 (5 bases). V was shortened by 1 base and J by 5 bases, with 6 bases between the two germline ends. Germline V gene sequence: CDR1 LGHNA, CDR2 YSLEER. The CDR3 length is 13 residues. The chain's CDR3 is CASSQGLNNEQFF. As DNA, the CDR3 is TGCGCCAGCAGCCAAGGACTAAACAATGAGCAGTTCTTC.

In this sample, this clonotype turned up many times. The chain has TRBV18 and TRBJ2-5; TRBD2 matches 11 bases. There are 15 residues in the CDR3. Germline V CDR1 and CDR2: KGHSH, LQKENI. J was trimmed by 7 bases and V by 3 bases; bases with no gene match: 7. The chain's CDR3 is CASSPTGLAEGTQYF. In nucleotides, the CDR3 is TGTGCCAGCTCACCCACGGGACTAGCGGAGGGGACCCAGTACTTC.